The present T cell receptor (beta chain) was sequenced within a study of blood T cells in healthy people across ages. Study-wide points: Strongly correlated with naive T cell percentage was TCR beta diversity.

In this sample, this clonotype turned up a few times. Antigen specificity is unknown. This CDR3 has 16 residues. Trimming removed 0 bases at V and 11 bases at J, with 22 bases between. CDR1 LGHNA and CDR2 YNFKEQ come from the germline V gene. Together with a sample-barcoded 5' primer, a J-beta primer mix was included in a second PCR lasting about 7 to 12 cycles. TCRdb itself ran the 5' RACE reads through MiXCR, one entry per CDR3 protein. The profile shows around 800,000 distinct CDR3 sequences, about a quarter of them singletons. The same specimen was also included in a second study, on T cells of mothers and their children. This second study says: Healthy Caucasian mothers, a few in number, and their six children were the donors. For each mother, over 9.5 million TCR beta CDR3 reads were obtained, and for each child, 2.5 million to 3 million. No clone of persistent microchimeric T cells was detected.

The sequencing sample was made of blood. The V gene is TRBV4-2, the J gene TRBJ1-1; a possible D gene is TRBD1 (5 bases). This receptor was taken from a boy aged 5-17 years in good health. CDR3: CASSQDGNGRGTYAFF. The CDR3 bases are TGTGCCAGCAGCCAAGATGGGAATGGAAGAGGGACCTATGCTTTCTTT.